What follows are 4 T cell receptor beta chains derived from one specimen sequenced in a study of blood T cell repertoires in COVID-19. Clones were sequenced by immunoSEQ multiplex PCR, and TCRdb holds only the in-frame ones, with some missing. The data show about 220,000 clones, about four fifths seen once. Input material: PBMCs or T cells enriched from blood (not recorded which). The receptor set was obtained from a woman aged 60-75 years who had recovered from COVID-19.

V gene TRBV19 combines with J gene TRBJ1-5; the D gene is possibly TRBD1 (5 bases). There are 13 residues in the CDR3. Germline CDR1 is LNHDA and CDR2 is SQIVND (reference sequence). Trimming cost V 4 bases and J 7 bases, with 11 bases left between them. Here the CDR3 DNA reads TGTGCCAGTAGTAGCAGGGTCCAGCAGCCCCAGCATTTT. It translates to CASSSRVQQPQHF.

The V call is TRBV5-1, the J call TRBJ1-2; a weak D match, TRBD1 (5 bases). Germline lookup yields CDR1 SGHRS and CDR2 YFSETQ. V dropped 4 bases and J dropped 4 bases, with 14 bases sitting between them. The CDR3 runs 14 residues. The CDR3 nucleotides read TGCGCCAGCAGCCTGACCTCAGGGTCCTATGGCTACACCTTC. Amino acids: CASSLTSGSYGYTF. The full variable domain, with the rest looked up from reference TRBV5-1 and TRBJ1-2, is KAGVTQTPRYLIKTRGQQVTLSCSPISGHRSVSWYQQTPGQGLQFLFEYFSETQRNKGNFPGRFSGRQFSNSRSEMNVSTLELGDSALYLCASSLTSGSYGYTFGSGTRLTVV.

J is TRBJ1-4 and V is TRBV6-4, with D perhaps TRBD1 (6 bases). There are 17 residues in the CDR3. Trimming took 2 bases from V and 7 from J, leaving 20 bases between them. The germline V gene encodes CDR1 MRHNA and CDR2 SNTAGT. The CDR3 nucleotides read TGTGCCAGCAGTGACCAGGGGTCGGGGTTGGAGTCTGAAAAACTGTTTTTT. This sequence encodes CASSDQGSGLESEKLFF.

This chain links TRBV13 with TRBJ1-2; D is ambiguous. Germline V gives CDR1 PRHDT, CDR2 FYEKMQ (reference sequence). The CDR3 has 15 amino acids. V lost 4 bases and J 1 base, leaving 13 bases between the germline ends. CDR3 nucleotide sequence: TGTGCCAGCAGCTCGCGGTCATACTATAACTATGGCTACACCTTC. Residues: CASSSRSYYNYGYTF. Using reference TRBV13 and TRBJ1-2 for the parts outside the CDR3, the full variable domain is AAGVIQSPRHLIKEKRETATLKCYPIPRHDTVYWYQQGPGQDPQFLISFYEKMQSDKGSIPDRFSAQQFSDYHSELNMSSLELGDSALYFCASSSRSYYNYGYTFGSGTRLTVV.